The clone carrying this T cell receptor beta chain was counted between two and nine times. What it binds is not known. This CDR3 has 15 residues. Germline-derived CDR1 and CDR2 are GTSNPN and SVGIG (reference sequence). With V trimmed by 1 base and J by 4 bases, 8 bases remained unmatched. This entry is derived from a study of T cell responses to AZD1222 COVID-19 vaccine. Study-level information: Pooled in the analysis were second doses at about 4 or about 12 weeks.

This table comes from immunoSEQ multiplex PCR, and its TCRdb copy is limited to in-frame clones, with some not included. The sample has some 100,000 clones; around 84% are singletons. Study findings and constraints: Spike regions recognized by vaccine-associated CD4 TCRs spanned the protein, led by 160-218 and 743-854. Compared with day 0, the breadth and depth of the Spike-specific TCR repertoire rose significantly after two doses of AZD1222. The sample set comprised mostly white British donors with more females, and clonal diversity was possibly underestimated.

Sequencing was performed on peripheral blood, taken on day 0 of AZD1222 vaccination. The clonotype originates from an adult in good health. V and J are TRBV30 and TRBJ1-2, with 8 nucleotides matching TRBD1. This CDR3 reads CAWSELGQGGYGYTF. The CDR3 coding sequence is TGTGCCTGGAGTGAGTTAGGACAGGGCGGCTATGGCTACACCTTC.